This TCR beta chain emerged from a study of long-term antiretroviral therapy in people with HIV. Study-level points and caveats: Diversity remained lower than transplant donor controls, even though it increased after ART. ART adherence was not documented, and neither viral resistance nor therapy changes had any data. Controls showed broader CDR3 length ranges than did the HIV repertoires.

Comments on this clone: Its specificity is unknown.

Germline assignment: CDR1 MNHEY and CDR2 SVGAGI. J gave up 0 bases and V 7 bases, and 9 bases lay outside the gene matches. The CDR3 has 15 amino acids. In the United States, treatment was given to all participants with HIV. Investigators performed immunoSEQ version v3.0 at survey level. The data were produced by immunoSEQ multiplex PCR, yet TCRdb's version contains in-frame clones alone and is incomplete. The table lists about 18,000 clones, roughly 80% of them singletons. The TCR comes from a young woman with HIV. The sequencing used unsorted PBMCs, collected 0.6 years after starting antiretroviral therapy. This chain connects TRBV6-5 to TRBJ2-7; 7 bases align to TRBD2. The CDR3 DNA sequence: TGTGCCAGCACTACAACTAGCGCAAACTCCTACGAGCAGTACTTC. It specifies CASTTTSANSYEQYF.